These T cell receptor beta chains were read from a single sample in a study of cytomegalovirus exposure and HLA in healthy donors. Assay used: immunoSEQ multiplex PCR; TCRdb lists only in-frame clones, some missing. The table records 100,000 to 150,000 clones, around 77% of them present only once. Sequencing was carried out using PBMCs. The receptors stem from a man aged 25-40 years in good health and CMV-seronegative. Each CDR3 is given with its conserved first and last residue. The D gene is left open where the match is weak. Clone size is given for some rows only: seen once, a few or many times, or a class if the clone is expanded.

NA,TRBJ2-3,TRBV9,TRBD1,TGTGCCAGCAGCGTAGAACAGGGGTTAGATACGCAGTATTTT,CASSVEQGLDTQYF
NA,TRBJ1-2,TRBV7-2,NA,TGTGCCAGCAGCCGACCCGGGCAGGGCTATGGCTACACCTTC,CASSRPGQGYGYTF
NA,TRBJ1-2,TRBV30,TRBD1,TGTGCCTGGAGTAGGGGGCGAGGCTACACCTTC,CAWSRGRGYTF
NA,TRBJ2-7,TRBV7-7,NA,TGTGCTAGCAGTAGAATTGGGGGGGAGCAGTACTTC,CASSRIGGEQYF
NA,TRBJ2-1,TRBV7-3,TRBD2,TGTGCCAGCAGCATAAAACCGGGACTAGCGACAAATGAGCAGTTCTTC,CASSIKPGLATNEQFF
once,TRBJ1-1,TRBV5-8,NA,TGTGCCAGCAGCTTAAGTAGGAACACTGAAGCTTTCTTT,CASSLSRNTEAFF
NA,TRBJ1-2,TRBV6-5,NA,TGTGCCAGCAGTTACGGGGGGGCCCTCGGCTACACCTTC,CASSYGGALGYTF
NA,TRBJ2-7,TRBV5-1,TRBD2,TGCGCCAGCAGCTCGTTGGGGGCCGCGGGAGGAATCCACGAGCAGTACTTC,CASSSLGAAGGIHEQYF
once,TRBJ2-7,TRBV2,TRBD2,TGTGCCAGCAGTGAGTTGCGGGAGTCCTACGAGCAGTACTTC,CASSELRESYEQYF
NA,TRBJ2-1,TRBV30,TRBD1,TGTGCCTGGCCTTCGAGGGGGCAGGGTAATGAGCAGTTCTTC,CAWPSRGQGNEQFF
NA,TRBJ2-7,TRBV5-1,TRBD2,TGCGCCAGCAGCTTCGGGACTAGCGGGAGTATCTACGAGCAGTACTTC,CASSFGTSGSIYEQYF
NA,TRBJ2-4,TRBV6-6,TRBD1,TGTGCCAGCAGTCCGGACAGGGAACAAAACATTCAGTACTTC,CASSPDREQNIQYF
NA,TRBJ2-2,TRBV5-1,TRBD1,TGCGCCAGCAGCTTGGCGGGACAGGGATACACCGGGGAGCTGTTTTTT,CASSLAGQGYTGELFF